This entry describes one T cell receptor beta chain. The sample comes from a study of control samples from healthy donors and cancer patients. Assay: immunoSEQ multiplex PCR; the TCRdb copy retains only in-frame clones and omits some. Here the sample spans tens of thousands of clones, approximately 90% being singletons. The CDR3 totals 14 residues. Germline CDR1 and CDR2: LGHNA and YNFKEQ. Trimming took 0 bases from V and 4 from J, leaving 9 bases between them. The receptor's source is a woman in her 40s with head and neck cancer. The sample comprised PBMCs. V gene TRBV4-2 combines with J gene TRBJ1-1; D unresolved. The CDR3 sequence: CASSQDRRATEAFF. CDR3 nucleotides: TGTGCCAGCAGCCAAGATAGGAGGGCCACTGAAGCTTTCTTT.